This TCR beta chain stems from a study of blood T cell repertoires in COVID-19. Study details: Acute-phase and convalescent COVID-19 samples originated in the United States, Italy and Spain. From T cells, B-cell-depleted T cells, or PBMCs came the material, which was cDNA or gDNA.

CDR3 length: 12 residues. V was pared by 2 bases and J by 6 bases, with 6 bases between. The germline V gene encodes CDR1 SGHRS and CDR2 YFSETQ. This clone showed up just once. This same CDR3 is encoded by further DNA sequences in the sample. Per the original methods: Amplification from reference gene primers served as the basis for estimated nucleated cell counts. Produced via immunoSEQ multiplex PCR; TCRdb's table is partial and in-frame only. V, J and clone size are those of that table, while D and trimming were read from the DNA. The table lists around 57,000 clones, 70% to 85% of them singletons. The rearrangement joins TRBV5-1 to TRBJ2-1, with a weak D call TRBD1 (6 bases). The receptor was isolated from a woman between 65 and 79 years old with acute or convalescent COVID-19. What was sequenced was peripheral blood. Here the CDR3 DNA reads TGCGCCAGCAGCTTACAGGGCAATGAGCAGTTCTTC. It is translated as CASSLQGNEQFF.